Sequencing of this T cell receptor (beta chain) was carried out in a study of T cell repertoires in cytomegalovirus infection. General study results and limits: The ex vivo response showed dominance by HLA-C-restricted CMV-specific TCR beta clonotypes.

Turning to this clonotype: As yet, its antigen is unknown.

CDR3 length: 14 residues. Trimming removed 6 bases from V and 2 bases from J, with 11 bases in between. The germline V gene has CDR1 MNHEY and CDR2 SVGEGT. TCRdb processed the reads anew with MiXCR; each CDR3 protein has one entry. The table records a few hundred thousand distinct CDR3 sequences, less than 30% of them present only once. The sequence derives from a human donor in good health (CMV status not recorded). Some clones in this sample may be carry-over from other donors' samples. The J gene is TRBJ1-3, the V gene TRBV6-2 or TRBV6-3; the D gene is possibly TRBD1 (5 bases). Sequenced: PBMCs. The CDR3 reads CASRDDSAGNTIYF. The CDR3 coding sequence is TGTGCCAGCAGGGACGACAGCGCTGGAAACACCATATATTTT.